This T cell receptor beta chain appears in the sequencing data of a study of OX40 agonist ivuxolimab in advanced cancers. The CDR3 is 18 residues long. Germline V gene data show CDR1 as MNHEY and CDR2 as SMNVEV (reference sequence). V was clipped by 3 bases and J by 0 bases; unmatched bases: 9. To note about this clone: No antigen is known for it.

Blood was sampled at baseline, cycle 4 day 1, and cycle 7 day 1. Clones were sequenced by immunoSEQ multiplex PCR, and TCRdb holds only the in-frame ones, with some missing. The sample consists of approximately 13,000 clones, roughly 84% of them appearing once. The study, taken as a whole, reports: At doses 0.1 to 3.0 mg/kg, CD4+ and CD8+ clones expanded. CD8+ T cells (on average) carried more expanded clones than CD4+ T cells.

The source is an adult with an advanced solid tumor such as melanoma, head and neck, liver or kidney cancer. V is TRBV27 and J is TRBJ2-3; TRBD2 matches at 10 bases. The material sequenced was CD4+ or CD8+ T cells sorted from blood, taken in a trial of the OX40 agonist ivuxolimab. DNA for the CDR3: TGTGCCAGCAGTTTTACCCTCGGACTAGCGGCGAGCACAGATACGCAGTATTTT. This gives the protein CASSFTLGLAASTDTQYF.